Presented here are 17 T cell receptor beta chains from one specimen sequenced in a study of T-cell reconstitution after alpha-beta-depleted transplantation in children (dated by TCRdb to 2016 to 2018). The method was PCR. TCRdb lists the instrument as Illumina HiSeq 2500. TCR libraries were prepared with molecular barcoding, using unique molecular identifiers to normalize TCRbeta repertoire quantification. In TCRdb, the public reads were trimmed at Q25 with fastp and aligned with MiXCR, with productive beta chains retained. Rows merge per CDR3 protein into single entries with the most common DNA and genes. This sample comprises 750,000 to 950,000 distinct CDR3 sequences, roughly 15% of them detected only once. About 5% of the sample rests with the top ten. Explained via the paper, the treatment or condition label denotes: allogeneic hematopoietic cell transplantation with graft depleted of TCRalphabeta T cells and CD19 B cells.

The sample here was PBMCs, mostly from graft donor cells, taken 360 days after TCRalphabeta/CD19-depleted stem cell transplant. All receptors derive from a male patient younger than 18 who had a stem cell transplant for acute lymphoblastic leukemia, so the T cells may come from the graft donor.

The chain combines TRBV6-1 with TRBJ1-5; the D gene is possibly TRBD1 (6 bases). Germline V lookup: CDR1 MNHNS, CDR2 SASEGT. The CDR3 contains 13 residues. The V gene lost 6 bases and the J gene lost 6 bases, with 12 bases spanning the gap. CDR3 coding DNA: TGTGCCAGCAGGACAGGAAATGGTCAGCCCCAGCATTTT. Translating it yields CASRTGNGQPQHF.

In its sample, this clonotype was seen a few times. The V gene is TRBV13, the J gene TRBJ1-5; maybe TRBD1 (5 bases). V was trimmed by 4 bases and J by 2 bases, leaving 12 bases between them. Germline CDR1 reads PRHDT; CDR2 reads FYEKMQ (reference sequence). The CDR3 runs to 15 residues. The CDR3 is CASSSSVGGNQPQHF. In nucleotides, the CDR3 is TGTGCCAGCAGCTCCTCGGTGGGGGGCAATCAGCCCCAGCATTTT.

This clonotype showed up just once. The genes are TRBV2 and TRBJ1-2; D ambiguous. Trimming took off 3 bases at V and 5 bases at J, with 7 bases between the two ends. CDR3 size: 12 residues. Germline values: CDR1 SNHLY, CDR2 FYNNEI. CDR3 in DNA: TGTGCCAGCAGTGACTCTAGGTATGGCTACACCTTC. Amino acids: CASSDSRYGYTF.

The rearrangement uses TRBV7-2 and TRBJ2-1; D unresolved. The CDR3 sequence is 12 residues long. Germline V gene sequence: CDR1 SGHTA, CDR2 FQGNSA. V dropped 3 bases and J dropped 12 bases, with 12 bases sitting between them. The CDR3 loop is CASSFPPRGQFF. CDR3 nucleotide sequence: TGTGCCAGCAGCTTCCCGCCGAGAGGGCAGTTCTTC.

This clonotype was recorded a few times. For the CDR3, the DNA is TGCAGTGCCGAGGAGTACGGGAACAATGAGCAGTTCTTC. This translates into CSAEEYGNNEQFF. V and J are TRBV20-1 and TRBJ2-1, with D tentatively TRBD2 (5 bases). Germline lookup yields CDR1 DFQATT and CDR2 SNEGSKA (reference sequence). The V and J ends lost 6 bases and 5 bases respectively, with 14 bases between them. The length of the CDR3 is 13 residues.

This clonotype was detected only a few times. The gene calls are TRBV4-1 and TRBJ2-2; possibly TRBD1 or TRBD2 for D (5 bases each). V lost 4 bases and J 10 bases, leaving 22 bases between the germline ends. Germline V gene data show CDR1 as MGHRA and CDR2 as YSYEKL. The CDR3 covers 16 residues. The CDR3 here is CASSRTGSATRPELFF. CDR3 sequence (DNA): TGCGCCAGCAGCCGAACAGGTAGCGCTACCCGCCCGGAGCTGTTTTTT.

This chain's CDR3 is CASRKVQSRETQYF. The CDR3, as DNA: TGTGCCAGCAGGAAGGTACAGTCACGCGAGACCCAGTACTTC. The chain links TRBV11-2 to TRBJ2-5, with D unresolved. This CDR3 contains 14 residues. Between the trimmed V and J ends, which lost 6 bases and 5 bases, there was a span of 16 bases. Germline assignment: CDR1 SGHAT and CDR2 FQNNGV.

This clonotype was detected only a few times. This chain connects TRBV11-1 to TRBJ2-1; tentatively, D is TRBD1 (5 bases). Looked up from germline, CDR1 is SGHAT and CDR2 is FQDESV (reference sequence). The V end lost 0 bases, the J end lost 1 base, and 16 bases lay between the germline ends. The CDR3 loop spans 18 amino acids. The CDR3 sequence: CASSLAARVALSYNEQFF. The CDR3 nucleotides are TGTGCCAGCAGCTTAGCGGCCAGGGTGGCCTTATCCTACAATGAGCAGTTCTTC.

This clonotype was detected a few times. The chain uses TRBV18 and TRBJ1-5; TRBD1 is a possible D gene (5 bases). The CDR3 is 14 residues long. The germline CDR1 and CDR2 sequences are KGHSH and LQKENI. V was trimmed by 10 bases and J by 9 bases, leaving 22 bases between them. This CDR3 is CATSPWGQSAPQHF. CDR3 in DNA: TGTGCCACGTCGCCTTGGGGCCAATCTGCGCCCCAGCATTTT.

The chain carries TRBV6-1 and TRBJ2-1, with D unresolved. Per germline, CDR1 MNHNS and CDR2 SASEGT. Trimming stripped 6 bases from V and 8 bases from J, with 20 bases between. The CDR3 runs to 15 residues. CDR3: CASRPSPPPQYEQFF. For the CDR3, the DNA is TGTGCCAGCAGGCCAAGTCCCCCCCCACAATATGAGCAGTTCTTC.

This clonotype was picked up many times. Germline is not matched at one junction end, which may reflect a read error. The rearrangement uses TRBV29-1 and TRBJ2-1; TRBD2 aligns across 12 bases. Germline lookup yields CDR1 SQVTM and CDR2 ANQGSEA. This CDR3 spans 14 amino acids. Written as DNA, the CDR3 is TGCAGCGTTCGTAAGCGGGGCCGACTAGCGGGAGTTGTCTTC. Residues: CSVRKRGRLAGVVF.

The chain couples TRBV12-3 or TRBV12-4 to TRBJ2-4; D is possibly TRBD2 (5 bases). The CDR3 contains 17 residues. V lost 6 bases to trimming and J lost 1 base, with 19 bases between them. This chain's CDR3 is CASSPPRGSGAKNIQYF. CDR3 nucleotide sequence: TGTGCCAGCAGCCCCCCCCGGGGATCTGGGGCCAAAAACATTCAGTACTTC.

This clonotype has at least ten counts. J is TRBJ2-1 and V is TRBV29-1; D perhaps matches TRBD2 (6 bases). V lost 5 bases and J 0 bases, leaving 8 bases between the germline ends. The CDR3 has 13 residues. Germline CDR1 SQVTM, CDR2 ANQGSEA. CDR3 amino acids: CSVRGTSYNEQFF. In DNA form, the CDR3 reads TGCAGCGTTCGGGGGACCTCCTACAATGAGCAGTTCTTC.

Of note for this clonotype: One junction end disagrees with the germline gene, perhaps due to a read error. J is TRBJ2-7 and V is TRBV2, with TRBD2 identical over 12 bases. CDR1 SNHLY and CDR2 FYNNEI come from the germline V gene. The CDR3 loop spans 18 amino acids. The CDR3: CTSSPYAERLAGVHEQYF. The CDR3 coding sequence is TGTACCAGCAGCCCTTACGCCGAGAGACTAGCGGGAGTCCACGAGCAGTACTTC.

This clonotype occurred a few times. CDR3 loop: CASSHSGTNRELFF. Written as DNA, the CDR3 is TGCGCCAGCAGTCATAGCGGGACGAACCGGGAGCTGTTTTTT. V and J are TRBV4-1 and TRBJ2-2, with 8 positions matching TRBD2. CDR1 and CDR2 (germline): MGHRA, YSYEKL. The V and J ends lost 6 bases and 9 bases, in that order; junction bases with no gene match: 9. The CDR3 contains 14 residues.

V and J are TRBV5-1 and TRBJ2-3; D is possibly TRBD1 (6 bases). V lost 3 bases and J lost 1, with 15 bases in between. Germline CDR1 SGHRS, CDR2 YFSETQ. The CDR3 runs to 16 residues. CDR3 region: CASSSHGGWGTDTQYF. In nucleotides, the CDR3 is TGCGCCAGCAGCTCCCATGGGGGCTGGGGCACAGATACGCAGTATTTT.

This clonotype came up many times. The chain combines TRBV9 with TRBJ2-7; 9 bases map to TRBD2. CDR3 length equals 14 residues. Germline CDR1 reads SGDLS; CDR2 reads YYNGEE. The trim removed 4 bases at V and 0 bases at J, leaving 2 bases unmatched. CDR3 DNA sequence: TGTGCCAGCAGCAGCGGGGGGAGCTCCTACGAGCAGTACTTC. Residues: CASSSGGSSYEQYF.